This T cell receptor beta chain is from a study of blood T cell repertoires in COVID-19. The protocol was immunoSEQ multiplex PCR, while the TCRdb copy is restricted to in-frame clones and leaves out a portion. The sample contains about 240,000 clones, roughly 88% of which appear only once. V lost 7 bases, J lost 5 bases, and 8 bases lay in between. Germline CDR1 MNHEY, CDR2 SVGAGI. CDR3 length: 11 residues. The sequencing input was peripheral blood. This clonotype was obtained from a woman aged 30 to 39 with acute or convalescent COVID-19. This rearrangement joins TRBV6-5 to TRBJ2-5, with a possible D match to TRBD2 (5 bases). CDR3 residues: CASTGTETQYF. The CDR3 DNA follows: TGTGCCAGCACGGGAACGGAGACCCAGTACTTC.